Shown below are 22 T cell receptor beta chains from a single sample sequenced in a study of T cell repertoires in cytomegalovirus infection. A single record per CDR3 protein comes from TCRdb applying MiXCR to the reads. The sample includes hundreds of thousands of distinct CDR3 sequences, 15% to 20% of them seen just once. The material sequenced was PBMCs. Receptors were obtained from a human donor in good health (CMV status not recorded). Some clones in this sample may be carry-over from other donors' samples.

Many counts were recorded for this clonotype. The V gene is TRBV7-2, the J gene TRBJ2-1; 9 bases agree with TRBD1. J lost 8 bases, V lost 5 bases, and 4 bases had no gene match. Germline V gives CDR1 SGHTA, CDR2 FQGNSA. The CDR3 loop spans 13 amino acids. CDR3 sequence: CASSGRTGDEQFF. The CDR3 DNA is TGTGCCAGCAGCGGACGGACAGGGGATGAGCAGTTCTTC.

V usage is TRBV14 and J usage is TRBJ1-5; maybe TRBD1 (6 bases). Trimming shortened V by 4 bases and J by 2 bases, and 12 bases separated the two germline ends. The CDR3 contains 15 residues. Germline assignment: CDR1 SGHDN and CDR2 FVKESK. In nucleotides, the CDR3 is TGTGCCAGCAGCCCCTACAGGGTGGGCAATCAGCCCCAGCATTTT. Its protein product is CASSPYRVGNQPQHF.

The rearrangement uses TRBV7-9 and TRBJ2-2; 8 bases are shared with TRBD1. The CDR3 loop spans 14 amino acids. V dropped 5 bases and J dropped 6; count of bases not matched to a gene: 5. Germline CDR1 SEHNR, CDR2 FQNEAQ (reference sequence). This CDR3 reads CASSSPGGPGELFF. In DNA, the CDR3 is TGTGCCAGCAGCAGCCCAGGGGGCCCCGGGGAGCTGTTTTTT.

This clonotype has more than one count but fewer than ten. CDR3 residues: CASSYPQAGPSTDTQYF. In DNA, the CDR3 is TGTGCCAGCAGTTACCCTCAAGCGGGTCCTAGCACAGATACGCAGTATTTT. J is TRBJ2-3 and V is TRBV6-2 or TRBV6-3; a weak D match, TRBD2 (6 bases). Germline V gives CDR1 MNHEY, CDR2 SVGEGT. V lost 2 bases and J lost 0, with 15 bases in between. This CDR3 is built from 17 residues.

The rearrangement links TRBV3-1 to TRBJ2-7; D not certain. The CDR3 totals 13 residues. The V end was cut by 1 base, the J end by 2 bases, with 6 bases between. From germline, CDR1 is LGHDT and CDR2 YNNKEL (reference sequence). The CDR3 DNA follows: TGTGCCAGCAGCCAAGGGGTCCCCTACGAGCAGTACTTC. Its translation is CASSQGVPYEQYF.

The chain carries TRBV12-3 or TRBV12-4 and TRBJ2-5, with 12 bases aligning to TRBD2. The CDR3 is 16 amino acids. Unmatched junction bases numbered 10, after V lost 5 bases and J lost 6 bases. The CDR3 spells CASSISSGGAGKTQYF. In nucleotides, the CDR3 is TGTGCCAGCAGTATCTCTAGCGGGGGGGCCGGGAAGACCCAGTACTTC.

This clonotype was seen more than once but under ten times. The chain couples TRBV20-1 to TRBJ1-4; possibly TRBD1 for D (5 bases). Germline CDR1 and CDR2: DFQATT and SNEGSKA (reference sequence). The CDR3 totals 14 residues. Trimming removed 0 bases at V and 3 bases at J, with 8 bases between. The CDR3 is CSAREGRPNEKLFF. Written as DNA, the CDR3 is TGCAGTGCTAGAGAGGGGCGTCCTAATGAAAAACTGTTTTTT.

The V and J genes are TRBV18 and TRBJ1-3; no reliable D call. V lost 4 bases and J 7 bases, leaving 11 bases between the germline ends. Germline CDR1 reads KGHSH; CDR2 reads LQKENI. The CDR3 has 13 residues. The CDR3 reads CASSLREKNTIYF. In DNA, the CDR3 is TGTGCCAGCTCACTCCGGGAGAAGAACACCATATATTTT. Full variable domain (rest looked up from reference TRBV18 and TRBJ1-3): NAGVMQNPRHLVRRRGQEARLRCSPMKGHSHVYWYRQLPEEGLKFMVYLQKENIIDESGMPKERFSAEFPKEGPSILRIQQVVRGDSAAYFCASSLREKNTIYFGEGSWLTVV.

The V and J genes are TRBV24-1 and TRBJ2-5; D gene uncertain. The CDR3 covers 14 residues. Trimming pared 3 bases from V and 1 base from J, leaving 8 bases between. Per the germline V gene, CDR1 is KGHDR and CDR2 is SFDVKD. The CDR3 spells CATSDRLSQETQYF. CDR3 nucleotide sequence: TGTGCCACCAGTGATAGGCTATCCCAAGAGACCCAGTACTTC.

This chain uses TRBV6-6 with TRBJ1-2, with D perhaps TRBD1 (6 bases). CDR1 MNHNY and CDR2 SVGAGI come from the germline V gene (reference sequence). Trimming stripped 2 bases from V and 6 bases from J, with 13 bases between. CDR3 size: 14 residues. The CDR3 coding sequence is TGTGCCAGCAGTTACCTACCGACAGGCAATGGCTACACCTTC. Translated: CASSYLPTGNGYTF.

In its sample, this clonotype was seen a few times. This chain uses TRBV7-3 with TRBJ2-1; D is undetermined. This CDR3 spans 16 amino acids. Germline values: CDR1 SGHTA, CDR2 FQGTGA. V lost 3 bases and J 3 bases, leaving 15 bases between the germline ends. In DNA form, the CDR3 reads TGTGCCAGCAGCTTCGCGAGTACTAACAACTACAATGAGCAGTTCTTC. Translating gives CASSFASTNNYNEQFF.

About this clonotype itself: The final CDR3 position lacks the conserved phenylalanine or tryptophan, pointing to a likely read error. Here the CDR3 DNA reads TGTGCAATCGGAGAGGGCGTAGGCACAGATACGCAGTATTCT. It specifies CAIGEGVGTDTQYS. The V and J genes are TRBV2 and TRBJ2-3, with a possible D match to TRBD2 (5 bases). From germline, CDR1 is SNHLY and CDR2 FYNNEI. This CDR3 has 14 residues.

This rearrangement joins TRBV7-2 to TRBJ1-2; D is perhaps TRBD1 (6 bases). Trimming pared 5 bases from V and 0 bases from J, leaving 10 bases between. Germline lookup yields CDR1 SGHTA and CDR2 FQGNSA. The CDR3 is 14 residues long. The CDR3 nucleotides are TGTGCCAGCAGCCCAGGGGACCCTAACTATGGCTACACCTTC. This translates into CASSPGDPNYGYTF.

This clonotype has only a few counts. The V and J genes are TRBV28 and TRBJ1-4; possible D gene TRBD1, 6 bases. Germline CDR1 is MDHEN and CDR2 is SYDVKM. V lost 6 bases and J 4 bases, leaving 12 bases between the germline ends. This CDR3 has 14 amino acids. CDR3 nucleotide sequence: TGTGCCAGCAGCCCGGGACACCATAATGAAAAACTGTTTTTT. It encodes CASSPGHHNEKLFF.

This clonotype showed up many times. J is TRBJ2-5 and V is TRBV7-9; D is unresolved. This CDR3 spans 15 amino acids. In germline, CDR1 is SEHNR, CDR2 FQNEAQ (reference sequence). Trimming stripped 4 bases from V and 5 bases from J, with 17 bases between. The CDR3 sequence: CASSSSETSRETQYF. The CDR3 DNA is TGTGCCAGCAGCTCCTCGGAGACCTCTCGGGAGACCCAGTACTTC.

The rearrangement uses TRBV4-1 and TRBJ2-3; a possible D gene is TRBD2 (5 bases). The germline V and J ends were trimmed by 10 bases and 4 bases, with 18 bases remaining between them. The germline gives CDR1 MGHRA, CDR2 YSYEKL. The CDR3 length is 14 residues. The CDR3 here is CATRALARADTQYF. The CDR3 DNA follows: TGCGCCACCCGGGCCTTAGCGAGGGCAGATACGCAGTATTTT.

The J gene is TRBJ2-2, the V gene TRBV12-3 or TRBV12-4, with D perhaps TRBD1 (6 bases). There are 15 residues in the CDR3. V was pared by 5 bases and J by 1 base, with 11 bases between. In DNA form, the CDR3 reads TGTGCCAGCAGTCATAGGACAGTGAACACCGGGGAGCTGTTTTTT. This codes for CASSHRTVNTGELFF.

The chain recombines TRBV20-1 with TRBJ1-1, with D unclear. Germline V gene sequence: CDR1 DFQATT, CDR2 SNEGSKA (reference sequence). This CDR3 has 11 amino acids. DNA of the CDR3: TGCAGCATTTTTCCCGTCTCTGAAGCTTTCTTT. Protein product: CSIFPVSEAFF.

This clonotype was recorded at least ten times. The rearrangement uses TRBV12-3 or TRBV12-4 and TRBJ2-2; 10 nucleotides align to TRBD1. This CDR3 has 16 residues. Trimming at V came to 6 bases and at J to 4 bases, leaving 8 bases not matched to a gene. This CDR3 reads CASRPGTGVLTGELFF. In DNA, the CDR3 is TGTGCCAGCAGGCCCGGGACAGGGGTTCTCACCGGGGAGCTGTTTTTT.

The chain uses TRBV12-3 or TRBV12-4 and TRBJ1-5; 9 positions match TRBD1. Trimming at V came to 3 bases and at J to 5 bases, leaving 5 bases not matched to a gene. The length of the CDR3 is 15 residues. The CDR3 loop reads CASSFRRTGDQPQHF. CDR3 coding DNA: TGTGCCAGCAGTTTTCGCCGGACAGGGGATCAGCCCCAGCATTTT.

The rearrangement joins TRBV20-1 to TRBJ1-1; TRBD1 might be the D (5 bases). Per the germline V gene, CDR1 is DFQATT and CDR2 is SNEGSKA (reference sequence). The CDR3 loop spans 14 amino acids. Trimming removed 1 base from V and 1 base from J, with 10 bases in between. The CDR3 nucleotides are TGCAGTGCTAGAGTCGGGGCAACGAACACTGAAGCTTTCTTT. Translated: CSARVGATNTEAFF.

This clonotype has more than one count but fewer than ten. This chain links TRBV10-3 with TRBJ2-7, with TRBD1 as a possible D gene (6 bases). V shed 7 bases and J shed 5 bases, with 18 bases lying between them. This CDR3 has 14 amino acids. Germline V lookup: CDR1 ENHRY, CDR2 SYGVKD. The CDR3: CAIKRGRGVDEQYF. In DNA, the CDR3 is TGTGCCATCAAAAGGGGCAGGGGCGTTGACGAGCAGTACTTC.